The 21 T cell receptor beta chains in this list originate from one sample, sequenced in a study of metastatic and nonmetastatic thyroid tumors. TCRdb re-analyzed the PCR reads through MiXCR. Of about 69,000 clones listed, about 14% are singletons. Ahead of thyroid surgery, no patient had received treatment of any kind. The sample taken for sequencing was blood. The source is a male donor with papillary thyroid cancer or a benign thyroid nodule (not recorded which). Some clones in this sample may be carry-over from other donors' samples.

This clone was picked up a small number of times. This may come from a read error, since a much larger clone is one base off. The chain recombines TRBV7-9 with TRBJ2-1, with TRBD2 identical over 7 bases. The CDR3 sequence is 14 residues long. Germline loops: CDR1 SEHNR, CDR2 FQNEAQ (reference sequence). CDR3 sequence reads: CASSFLRERNEHFF. CDR3 bases: TGTGCCAGCAGCTTTTTGCGGGAGAGAAATGAGCATTTCTTC.

This clone was counted ten times or more. CDR3 nucleotides: TGTGCCAGCTCACCCAGGGACAGAAACACTGAAGCTTTCTTT. This codes for CASSPRDRNTEAFF. The chain uses TRBV18 and TRBJ1-1, with 7 bases fitting TRBD1. V shed 3 bases, J shed 2 bases, and the junction held 3 bases outside the gene matches. This CDR3 has 14 amino acids. Germline V gene lookup returns CDR1 KGHSH and CDR2 LQKENI.

This clone was seen a few times. The chain recombines TRBV6-1 with TRBJ1-1; D is undetermined. Trimming pared 6 bases from V and 6 bases from J, leaving 17 bases between. Germline V gene sequence: CDR1 MNHNS, CDR2 SASEGT. The CDR3 loop spans 14 amino acids. The CDR3 here is CASSLRVDVSEAFF. Written as DNA, the CDR3 is TGTGCCAGCAGCCTAAGGGTGGACGTCTCTGAAGCTTTCTTT.

This clone was counted at least ten times. In DNA, the CDR3 is TGCAGTGCTAGAGATCCCAGGGGCGGAGAGACCCAGTACTTC. As protein: CSARDPRGGETQYF. The rearrangement joins TRBV20-1 to TRBJ2-5; tentatively, D is TRBD1 (6 bases). Looked up from germline, CDR1 is DFQATT and CDR2 is SNEGSKA (reference sequence). This CDR3 comprises 14 residues. V was clipped by 0 bases and J by 4 bases, with 12 bases between them.

There are many counts of this clone. In DNA form, the CDR3 reads TGTGCCAGCAGCCATCCGGGCCCGGCTGAAGGCGAGACCCAGTACTTC. The encoded protein is CASSHPGPAEGETQYF. The chain combines TRBV14 with TRBJ2-5; D ambiguous. CDR3 length: 16 residues. CDR1 and CDR2 (germline): SGHDN, FVKESK. Deletions cut 3 bases from V and 5 bases from J, with 19 bases between.

This clone was recorded many times. CDR3 sequence: CASSPPGVNYEQYF. The CDR3 nucleotides are TGTGCCAGCTCACCACCGGGGGTAAACTACGAGCAGTACTTC. The gene calls are TRBV18 and TRBJ2-7, with D possibly being TRBD1 or TRBD2 (5 bases each). V was shortened by 0 bases and J by 3 bases, with 9 bases between the two germline ends. The CDR3 loop spans 14 amino acids. The germline CDR1 and CDR2 sequences are KGHSH and LQKENI.

The genes are TRBV15 and TRBJ2-7, with TRBD1 identical over 11 bases. This CDR3 comprises 15 residues. Germline V lookup: CDR1 LNHNV, CDR2 YYDKDF (reference sequence). The J segment lost 2 bases and the V segment lost 5 bases, leaving 5 bases of the junction unmatched. Here the CDR3 DNA reads TGTGCCACCAGCGCTGGGACAGGGGGTCCCTACGAGCAGTACTTC. It yields the protein CATSAGTGGPYEQYF.

The rearrangement links TRBV20-1 to TRBJ2-7; 7 bases are a match to TRBD2. V lost 6 bases and J lost 3; bases outside the gene matches: 14. Germline V lookup: CDR1 DFQATT, CDR2 SNEGSKA (reference sequence). The CDR3 is 15 amino acids. The CDR3 sequence is CSAAPGLQEGYEQYF. The CDR3 nucleotides are TGCAGTGCAGCCCCGGGACTACAAGAAGGCTACGAGCAGTACTTC.

Ten or more counts support this clone. The chain employs TRBV5-1 and TRBJ2-1; 9 bases fit TRBD2. Germline assignment: CDR1 SGHRS and CDR2 YFSETQ. Trimming took 2 bases from V and 0 from J; bases not matched to a gene: 0. The CDR3 is 15 residues long. The CDR3 protein is CASSFSGSSYNEQFF. CDR3 in DNA: TGCGCCAGCAGCTTTAGCGGGAGCTCCTACAATGAGCAGTTCTTC.

In its sample, this clone was seen a few times. The V call is TRBV6-1, the J call TRBJ2-2; 9 nucleotides match TRBD1. The junction had 8 bases not matched to a gene; V was cut back by 2 bases and J by 7 bases. Germline CDR1 and CDR2: MNHNS and SASEGT. This CDR3 region has 16 residues. The chain's CDR3 is CASSEPPGQGLGELFF. The CDR3 nucleotides are TGTGCCAGCAGTGAACCTCCGGGACAGGGACTCGGGGAGCTGTTTTTT.

In its sample, this clone is medium-sized. The chain uses TRBV12-3 or TRBV12-4 and TRBJ2-7; 7 bases align to TRBD2. The CDR3 length is 16 residues. V gave up 5 bases and J gave up 4 bases; unmatched junction bases: 14. CDR3 protein: CASSEIRASGPYEQYF. The CDR3 region has the DNA TGTGCCAGCAGTGAAATCAGGGCTAGCGGACCTTACGAGCAGTACTTC.

This clone was observed at least ten times. The J gene is TRBJ2-3, the V gene TRBV3-1, with 12 bases aligning to TRBD2. Trimming cost V 4 bases and J 6 bases; bases outside gene matches: 14. The CDR3 sequence is 18 residues long. Germline V CDR1 and CDR2: LGHDT, YNNKEL (reference sequence). DNA of the CDR3: TGTGCCAGCAGCCTGACTCGGGAGACTAGCGGGAGAATGGATACGCAGTATTTT. Its protein is CASSLTRETSGRMDTQYF.

This clone was counted many times. CDR3 DNA: TGTGCCAGCAGTACAGGGGCTGGCTACACCTTC. As protein: CASSTGAGYTF. The chain links TRBV12-3 or TRBV12-4 to TRBJ1-2, with 7 bases fitting TRBD1. The CDR3 contains 11 residues. J lost 7 bases, V lost 5 bases, and 1 base had no gene match.

The chain carries TRBV6-2 or TRBV6-3 and TRBJ2-2, with a possible D match to TRBD1 (5 bases). V lost 4 bases and J lost 1, with 13 bases in between. Germline CDR1 MNHEY, CDR2 SVGEGT. The CDR3 is 16 amino acids. CDR3 nucleotide sequence: TGTGCCAGCAGTTTCCTGACAGAGAAGAACACCGGGGAGCTGTTTTTT. This sequence encodes CASSFLTEKNTGELFF.

In its sample, this clone was seen many times. The CDR3 DNA reads TGTGCCACCCGGCTGAGCTTAACTAAGACCTACGAGCAGTACGTC. It translates to CATRLSLTKTYEQYV. V and J are TRBV10-3 and TRBJ2-7, with unresolved D. The CDR3 length is 15 residues. V lost 10 bases, J lost 2 bases, and 21 bases lay in between. The germline V gene has CDR1 ENHRY and CDR2 SYGVKD.

This clone was detected ten times or more. The sample carries other DNA sequences with the same CDR3. The genes are TRBV10-3 and TRBJ2-5; D perhaps matches TRBD1 (5 bases). V was trimmed by 6 bases and J by 4 bases, leaving 12 bases between them. There are 13 residues in the CDR3. Germline V gives CDR1 ENHRY, CDR2 SYGVKD. CDR3 nucleotide sequence: TGTGCCATCAGAACAGAAACAGGAGAGACCCAGTACTTC. This sequence encodes CAIRTETGETQYF.

This clone has a count of ten or more. This chain uses TRBV28 with TRBJ2-7; TRBD2 agrees at 7 bases. J was trimmed by 4 bases and V by 6 bases; bases with no gene match: 9. The CDR3 length is 14 residues. The germline CDR1 and CDR2 sequences are MDHEN and SYDVKM. The chain's CDR3 is CASRRLAGPYEQYF. DNA for the CDR3: TGTGCCAGCAGGAGACTAGCAGGACCTTACGAGCAGTACTTC.

Many counts were recorded for this clone. The chain combines TRBV27 with TRBJ2-5, with D perhaps TRBD2 (6 bases). The CDR3 sequence is 15 residues long. Trimming shortened V by 5 bases and J by 2 bases, and 15 bases separated the two germline ends. CDR1 and CDR2 from the germline V gene are MNHEY and SMNVEV (reference sequence). The chain's CDR3 is CASSPLGSGQETQYF. The DNA of the CDR3 is TGTGCCAGCAGTCCCCTCGGGAGTGGTCAAGAGACCCAGTACTTC.

This clone appeared many times. This rearrangement joins TRBV6-1 to TRBJ2-3, with D possibly TRBD2 on 5 matching bases. Germline-derived CDR1 and CDR2 are MNHNS and SASEGT. The CDR3 contains 15 residues. Between the trimmed V and J ends, which lost 3 bases and 5 bases, there was a span of 15 bases. CDR3 region: CASSDWSGTGDTQYF. DNA of the CDR3: TGTGCCAGCAGTGATTGGTCGGGAACCGGAGATACGCAGTATTTT.

This clone was seen many times. The V gene is TRBV20-1, the J gene TRBJ1-2; 7 nucleotides align to TRBD1. CDR3 size: 12 residues. The V gene's germline CDR1 is DFQATT and CDR2 SNEGSKA (reference sequence). The junction had 3 bases not matched to a gene; V was cut back by 2 bases and J by 6 bases. In DNA, the CDR3 is TGCAGTGCTAGATATGGACAGGATGGCTACACCTTC. This sequence encodes CSARYGQDGYTF.

The chain links TRBV12-3 or TRBV12-4 to TRBJ1-1; D perhaps matches TRBD1 (6 bases). The V end lost 6 bases, the J end lost 8 bases, and 16 bases lay between the germline ends. The CDR3 length is 13 residues. CDR3 sequence: CASRPGGGREAFF. CDR3 DNA sequence: TGTGCCAGCAGACCCGGGGGGGGCCGGGAAGCTTTCTTT.